These 20 T cell receptor beta chains share one sample of origin, sequenced in a study of T cells after yellow fever vaccination. TCRdb fed the 5' RACE reads into MiXCR, producing one record per CDR3 protein. The top ten hold 20% to 25% of the sample, which has hundreds of thousands of distinct CDR3 sequences, around 3.6% seen once. Specimen: PBMCs, collected on the day of the yellow fever booster vaccination. The source of these receptors is a man aged 18 to 35 who received the YFV17D yellow fever vaccine.

This clonotype showed up many times. The CDR3 region has the DNA TGCGCCAGCAGCTTGGCCAGCACCGCTGAAGCTTTCTTT. As protein: CASSLASTAEAFF. The V gene is TRBV5-1, the J gene TRBJ1-1; no clear D gene. The germline V gene has CDR1 SGHRS and CDR2 YFSETQ. The CDR3 loop spans 13 amino acids. Trimming left V 0 bases short and J 6 bases short, with 9 bases between. Full variable domain (remainder filled in from reference TRBV5-1 and TRBJ1-1): KAGVTQTPRYLIKTRGQQVTLSCSPISGHRSVSWYQQTPGQGLQFLFEYFSETQRNKGNFPGRFSGRQFSNSRSEMNVSTLELGDSALYLCASSLASTAEAFFGQGTRLTVV.

This chain links TRBV20-1 with TRBJ1-6, with D possibly TRBD1 on 5 matching bases. Trimming shortened V by 6 bases and J by 7 bases, and 10 bases separated the two germline ends. This CDR3 region has 12 residues. From germline, CDR1 is DFQATT and CDR2 SNEGSKA (reference sequence). For the CDR3, the DNA is TGCAGTGCCAACAGGAGAAATTCACCCCTCCACTTT. Its protein product is CSANRRNSPLHF.

The chain has TRBV7-2 and TRBJ2-7, with D possibly TRBD1 on 5 matching bases. CDR1 SGHTA and CDR2 FQGNSA come from the germline V gene. V gave up 5 bases and J gave up 2 bases, with 16 bases separating them. CDR3 length equals 15 residues. The CDR3 DNA follows: TGTGCCAGCAGCGAAATCATGCAGGGCACCTACGAGCAGTACTTC. As protein: CASSEIMQGTYEQYF.

This clonotype has more than one count but fewer than ten. The chain uses TRBV6-5 and TRBJ2-7; D remains ambiguous. V lost 4 bases and J lost 3, with 13 bases in between. The CDR3 length is 14 residues. The germline V gene encodes CDR1 MNHEY and CDR2 SVGAGI. DNA for the CDR3: TGTGCCAGCAGTTCGAACAGCGTGTGCTACGAGCAGTACGTC. It yields the protein CASSSNSVCYEQYV.

CDR3 residues: CASSTLGGNTIYF. The CDR3, as DNA: TGTGCCAGCAGTACTTTGGGTGGAAACACCATATATTTT. This chain connects TRBV6-6 to TRBJ1-3; D ambiguous. Germline values: CDR1 MNHNY, CDR2 SVGAGI (reference sequence). With 5 bases removed from V and 3 bases from J, the gap between germline ends came to 8 bases. This CDR3 comprises 13 residues.

This clonotype was counted at least ten times. V usage is TRBV29-1 and J usage is TRBJ1-1, with a weak D call TRBD1 (6 bases). CDR1 is SQVTM and CDR2 is ANQGSEA in the germline V gene. Between the trimmed V and J ends, which lost 6 bases and 0 bases, there was a span of 11 bases. CDR3 length: 13 amino acids. CDR3 nucleotide sequence: TGCAGCGTCCAAGGACAGTTGAACACTGAAGCTTTCTTT. Protein product: CSVQGQLNTEAFF. The variable domain in full, completed from reference TRBV29-1 and TRBJ1-1, reads SAVISQKPSRDICQRGTSLTIQCQVDSQVTMMFWYRQQPGQSLTLIATANQGSEATYESGFVIDKFPISRPNLTFSTLTVSNMSPEDSSIYLCSVQGQLNTEAFFGQGTRLTVV.

In this sample, this clonotype turned up a few times. The rearrangement uses TRBV12-3 or TRBV12-4 and TRBJ1-1; 9 nucleotides line up with TRBD1. The CDR3 covers 13 residues. With 7 bases clipped from V and 3 bases from J, the junction kept 3 bases outside the gene matches. For the CDR3, the DNA is TGTGCCAGCAAAAGGACAGGGGACACTGAAGCTTTCTTT. Protein: CASKRTGDTEAFF.

This clonotype was counted between two and nine times. In DNA, the CDR3 is TGTGCCACCAGTGACCGGGGCCAAGAGACCCAGTACTTC. Its translation: CATSDRGQETQYF. The V gene is TRBV24-1, the J gene TRBJ2-5; D may be TRBD2 (5 bases). Germline assignment: CDR1 KGHDR and CDR2 SFDVKD. The V and J ends lost 4 bases and 1 base respectively, with 6 bases between them. This CDR3 is built from 13 residues.

This clonotype occurred many times. The chain carries TRBV12-3 or TRBV12-4 and TRBJ1-2; 9 bases fit TRBD1. This CDR3 is 12 amino acids long. J was trimmed by 12 bases and V by 4 bases; bases with no gene match: 6. CDR3: CASSSGTGRHTF. In DNA, the CDR3 is TGTGCCAGCAGTTCCGGGACAGGGAGGCACACCTTC.

This clonotype was observed a few times. The chain links TRBV5-4 to TRBJ2-7, with D possibly being TRBD2 (6 bases). Looked up from germline, CDR1 is SGHNT and CDR2 is YYREEE (reference sequence). Trimming stripped 4 bases from V and 6 bases from J, with 17 bases between. The CDR3 length is 14 residues. The CDR3 here is CASSMTTGTGEQYF. CDR3 sequence (DNA): TGTGCCAGCAGCATGACTACCGGGACTGGCGAGCAGTACTTC.

The sample holds many counts of this clonotype. This sequence joins TRBV28 and TRBJ1-1; no definite D call. Trimming took 3 bases from V and 1 from J, leaving 12 bases between them. CDR3 length equals 15 residues. CDR1 and CDR2 (germline): MDHEN, SYDVKM. CDR3 residues: CASSFATLPNTEAFF. The CDR3 DNA sequence: TGTGCCAGCAGTTTTGCCACCCTCCCGAACACTGAAGCTTTCTTT. The full variable domain, with the rest looked up from reference TRBV28 and TRBJ1-1, is DVKVTQSSRYLVKRTGEKVFLECVQDMDHENMFWYRQDPGLGLRLIYFSYDVKMKEKGDIPEGYSVSREKKERFSLILESASTNQTSMYLCASSFATLPNTEAFFGQGTRLTVV.

The table lists this clonotype with a few counts. The chain links TRBV20-1 to TRBJ2-7; perhaps TRBD1 as D (6 bases). Germline V gene data show CDR1 as DFQATT and CDR2 as SNEGSKA (reference sequence). CDR3 length: 14 residues. V lost 2 bases and J lost 2, with 13 bases in between. In DNA, the CDR3 is TGCAGTGCTAGACATCCGGGACAAACCTACGAGCAGTACTTC. Translating gives CSARHPGQTYEQYF.

This CDR3 is CASSVVPGTTDTQYF. The DNA for the CDR3 is TGTGCCAGCAGCGTAGTTCCCGGAACCACAGATACGCAGTATTTT. V is TRBV9 and J is TRBJ2-3; D not resolved. The CDR3 consists of 15 residues. Germline CDR1 is SGDLS and CDR2 is YYNGEE. The germline V and J ends were trimmed by 0 bases and 2 bases, with 10 bases remaining between them.

This clonotype was observed at least ten times. The rearrangement links TRBV5-1 to TRBJ2-3; TRBD1 aligns across 8 bases. J gave up 2 bases and V 4 bases, and 6 bases lay outside the gene matches. Germline-derived CDR1 and CDR2 are SGHRS and YFSETQ. The CDR3 spans 15 residues. CDR3 bases: TGCGCCAGCAGCGTCCAGGGGGCCCCCACAGATACGCAGTATTTT. Amino acid sequence: CASSVQGAPTDTQYF.

This clonotype was observed a handful of times. The V and J genes are TRBV5-1 and TRBJ2-1; tentatively, D is TRBD1 (8 bases). Trimming stripped 8 bases from V and 3 bases from J, with 18 bases between. Germline CDR1 reads SGHRS; CDR2 reads YFSETQ. The CDR3 loop spans 15 amino acids. The CDR3 DNA reads as TGCGCCAGTAGAACAGGGGGGGGAAACTACAATGAGCAGTTCTTC. Protein: CASRTGGGNYNEQFF.

This clonotype was counted a few times. The rearrangement joins TRBV5-4 to TRBJ2-7; TRBD1 matches 7 bases. Germline trimming cut 4 bases from V and 3 bases from J; bases unmatched to any gene: 10. The CDR3 contains 15 residues. CDR1 and CDR2 (germline): SGHNT, YYREEE (reference sequence). CDR3 in amino acids: CASSAGTVDIYEQYF. CDR3 nucleotide sequence: TGTGCCAGCAGCGCCGGGACAGTCGACATCTACGAGCAGTACTTC.

Many counts were recorded for this clonotype. The chain combines TRBV6-5 with TRBJ1-1, with D uncertain. Trimming stripped 7 bases from V and 1 base from J, with 10 bases between. The CDR3 runs 13 residues. Germline CDR1 and CDR2: MNHEY and SVGAGI. This CDR3 reads CASTYGRNTEAFF. CDR3 DNA sequence: TGTGCCAGCACGTACGGGAGGAACACTGAAGCTTTCTTT.

The chain recombines TRBV7-2 with TRBJ2-1, with 7 positions matching TRBD1. V gave up 5 bases and J gave up 5 bases; unmatched junction bases: 6. Germline V gives CDR1 SGHTA, CDR2 FQGNSA. CDR3 size: 14 residues. Here the CDR3 DNA reads TGTGCCAGCAGCCCCGGGACAGCGAACAATGAGCAGTTCTTC. Protein product: CASSPGTANNEQFF.

This clonotype was counted ten times or more. J is TRBJ2-1 and V is TRBV29-1, with 10 bases identical to TRBD1. CDR1 and CDR2 from the germline V gene are SQVTM and ANQGSEA. The V gene end was trimmed by 3 bases and the J gene end by 5 bases; junction bases not matched to a gene: 10. The CDR3 extends over 16 amino acids. CDR3 protein: CSVDQLRDRGDNEQFF. DNA for the CDR3: TGCAGCGTTGATCAGCTCCGGGACAGGGGTGACAATGAGCAGTTCTTC.

The sample holds a few counts of this clonotype. The chain uses TRBV6-6 and TRBJ1-1, with D hard to call. V shed 6 bases and J shed 6 bases, with 11 bases lying between them. CDR3 size: 12 residues. The germline V gene has CDR1 MNHNY and CDR2 SVGAGI (reference sequence). CDR3 sequence reads: CASSPIGAEAFF. In nucleotides, the CDR3 is TGTGCCAGCAGCCCCATCGGGGCTGAAGCTTTCTTT.